These T cell receptor beta chains were read from a single sample in a study of blood T cell repertoires in COVID-19. Sequencing was performed with immunoSEQ multiplex PCR; in TCRdb, only in-frame clones are kept and a portion is missing. The sample lists some 120,000 clones, around 84% occurring once. The sequenced sample consisted of peripheral blood. These receptors were collected from a middle-aged man with acute or convalescent COVID-19. The CDR3 runs from the conserved cysteine through the conserved F or W. D genes are given only for firm matches. Clone size, where shown, is once, few, many, or a class for clones that have expanded.

d_gene,v_gene,abundance,j_gene,CDR3nt,CDR3aa
TRBD1,TRBV7-2,NA,TRBJ1-6,TGTGCCAGCAGCTTACTCCCCCGACAGGGGAATTCACCCCTCCACTTT,CASSLLPRQGNSPLHF
TRBD2,TRBV7-2,NA,TRBJ2-5,TGTGCCAGCAGCTTGGCGGGGGTAGGAGAGACCCAGTACTTC,CASSLAGVGETQYF
TRBD2,TRBV27,NA,TRBJ2-7,TGTGCCAGAAGGACTAGCGGGAGTCCCTACGAGCAGTACTTC,CARRTSGSPYEQYF
NA,TRBV5-5,many,TRBJ1-3,TGTGCCAGCAGCTCAGACAGGCTCAGGTCTGGAAACACCATATATTTT,CASSSDRLRSGNTIYF
TRBD2,TRBV6-6,once,TRBJ2-7,TGTGCCAGCAGTTCAGCGGGGACCTACGAGCAGTACTTC,CASSSAGTYEQYF
TRBD2,TRBV6-2/TRBV6-3,NA,TRBJ2-3,TGTGCCAGCAGCCTACTAGCGGGGGTGGGAAATACGCAGTATTTT,CASSLLAGVGNTQYF
NA,TRBV2,NA,TRBJ1-5,TGTGCCAGCAGTAACTGGTGGAATCAGCCCCAGCATTTT,CASSNWWNQPQHF
NA,TRBV29-1,NA,TRBJ2-5,TGCAGCGTTGTAGCAGTCTTAAACCAAGAGACCCAGTACTTC,CSVVAVLNQETQYF
TRBD1,TRBV28,few,TRBJ2-3,TGTGCCAGCAGTTTAATCGGGACAGGCGCTAGCACAGATACGCAGTATTTT,CASSLIGTGASTDTQYF
NA,TRBV4-1,few,TRBJ2-7,TGCGCCAGCAGCCAAGATGATAACGGCGAGCAGTACTTC,CASSQDDNGEQYF
TRBD2,TRBV5-1,NA,TRBJ2-5,TGCGCCAGCCGCGTTTTAAGCGGGATGATTAACCAAGAGACCCAGTACTTC,CASRVLSGMINQETQYF
NA,TRBV19,NA,TRBJ1-1,TGTGCCAGTAAATATCGGGGGAACACTGAAGCTTTCTTT,CASKYRGNTEAFF
NA,TRBV11-2,NA,TRBJ1-5,TGTGCCAGCAGCTTAGGGACCCAGGAGGTGAGCAATCAGCCCCAGCATTTT,CASSLGTQEVSNQPQHF
TRBD2,TRBV5-4,NA,TRBJ2-1,TGTGCCAGCAACCTAGCGGGAGTCTACAATGAGCAGTTCTTC,CASNLAGVYNEQFF